The 15 T cell receptor beta chains reported below all come from one sample, sequenced in a study of intratumoral heterogeneity in liver cancer. Method: immunoSEQ multiplex PCR; TCRdb's copy keeps in-frame clones and lacks some. This table has about 20,000 clones, around 67% appearing once. This specimen consisted of tumor-adjacent normal tissue, obtained before any cancer treatment. These TCRs come from a woman in her seventies with hepatocellular carcinoma.

This clone turned up a few times. The chain couples TRBV19 to TRBJ1-2, with no clear D. Trimming took 9 bases from V and 0 from J, leaving 11 bases between them. This CDR3 has 13 residues. The germline CDR1 and CDR2 sequences are LNHDA and SQIVND (reference sequence). CDR3 region: CASLESPNYGYTF. Written as DNA, the CDR3 is TGTGCCAGCCTAGAATCTCCTAACTATGGCTACACCTTC.

J is TRBJ2-7 and V is TRBV7-3, with D maybe TRBD1 (5 bases). The CDR3 runs to 12 residues. The germline V gene has CDR1 SGHTA and CDR2 FQGTGA. Trimming stripped 1 base from V and 5 bases from J, with 6 bases between. The CDR3 sequence is CASSLRGHEQYF. The CDR3 DNA sequence: TGTGCCAGCAGCTTAAGGGGCCACGAGCAGTACTTC.

The chain combines TRBV5-6 with TRBJ2-7, with D hard to call. The CDR3 is 16 amino acids. Trimming stripped 2 bases from V and 0 bases from J, with 15 bases between. CDR1 is SGHDT and CDR2 is YYEEEE in the germline V gene. The CDR3 here is CASSFVYSRYSYEQYF. DNA for the CDR3: TGTGCCAGCAGCTTCGTGTACAGCCGCTACTCCTACGAGCAGTACTTC.

The chain uses TRBV29-1 and TRBJ1-2, with no clear D. V lost 1 base and J 6 bases, leaving 9 bases between the germline ends. The CDR3 has 12 residues. CDR1 is SQVTM and CDR2 is ANQGSEA in the germline V gene. In DNA, the CDR3 is TGCAGCGTTGAAGCTGACACGCATGGCTACACCTTC. This translates into CSVEADTHGYTF.

V gene TRBV10-2 combines with J gene TRBJ2-7, with 7 bases fitting TRBD1. The CDR3 extends over 14 amino acids. Trimming removed 4 bases from V and 5 bases from J; junction bases left unmatched: 8. In germline, CDR1 is WSHSY, CDR2 SAAADI. CDR3 sequence reads: CASSVPGQRNEQYF. CDR3 coding DNA: TGCGCCAGCAGTGTTCCGGGACAGAGAAACGAGCAGTACTTC.

The chain carries TRBV2 and TRBJ2-3; possible D gene TRBD1, 6 bases. Germline CDR1 SNHLY, CDR2 FYNNEI. The CDR3 spans 13 residues. Trimming took 4 bases from V and 2 from J, leaving 7 bases between them. CDR3 protein: CASSGDNTDTQYF. CDR3 sequence (DNA): TGTGCCAGCAGTGGGGACAACACAGATACGCAGTATTTT.

V is TRBV10-3 and J is TRBJ2-5; possibly TRBD2 for D (6 bases). Germline V CDR1 and CDR2: ENHRY, SYGVKD. Trimming took 1 base from V and 0 from J, leaving 6 bases between them. This CDR3 region has 14 residues. CDR3 DNA sequence: TGTGCCATCAGTGAGTGGACTAACCAAGAGACCCAGTACTTC. Translated: CAISEWTNQETQYF.

The chain has TRBV2 and TRBJ2-5; D unresolved. Germline V gene sequence: CDR1 SNHLY, CDR2 FYNNEI. The CDR3 is 13 amino acids. V was trimmed by 4 bases and J by 3 bases, leaving 9 bases between them. The CDR3 nucleotides read TGTGCCAGCAGTGGGGTAGGCAAAGAGACCCAGTACTTC. Protein: CASSGVGKETQYF.

The J gene is TRBJ2-2, the V gene TRBV7-3; 10 bases agree with TRBD2. CDR3 size: 17 residues. Germline CDR1 reads SGHTA; CDR2 reads FQGTGA. V trimming: 5 bases; J trimming: 3 bases; junction bases outside the gene matches: 9. The CDR3 DNA sequence: TGTGCCAGCAGCCGCGCCGGACTAGCGGAGTACACCGGGGAGCTGTTTTTT. This encodes CASSRAGLAEYTGELFF.

This chain connects TRBV2 to TRBJ1-5; D gene ambiguous. The V end was cut by 10 bases, the J end by 7 bases, with 11 bases between. The CDR3 length is 11 residues. Germline assignment: CDR1 SNHLY and CDR2 FYNNEI. In DNA, the CDR3 is TGTGCCACCGGTAGCGGGCAGCCCCAGCATTTT. Residues: CATGSGQPQHF.

V usage is TRBV6-1 and J usage is TRBJ1-1; D remains unclear. Trimming shortened V by 1 base and J by 5 bases, and 8 bases separated the two germline ends. Per germline, CDR1 MNHNS and CDR2 SASEGT. The CDR3 consists of 13 residues. DNA of the CDR3: TGTGCCAGCAGTGAAGTGATCTCGACTGAAGCTTTCTTT. Protein sequence: CASSEVISTEAFF.

The chain combines TRBV6-5 with TRBJ2-6; no definite D call. CDR1 and CDR2 (germline): MNHEY, SVGAGI. CDR3 length equals 15 residues. Trimming left V 0 bases short and J 4 bases short, with 7 bases between. The CDR3: CASSYSMDGANVLTF. The CDR3 region has the DNA TGTGCCAGCAGTTACTCGATGGACGGGGCCAACGTCCTGACTTTC.

The chain employs TRBV5-5 and TRBJ1-1; D is undetermined. The V end was cut by 4 bases, the J end by 7 bases, with 17 bases between. Germline lookup yields CDR1 SGHKS and CDR2 YYEKEE (reference sequence). The CDR3 consists of 14 residues. The CDR3 protein is CASSPNGLGSEAFF. The CDR3 DNA is TGTGCCAGCAGCCCAAACGGATTGGGGAGTGAAGCTTTCTTT. The variable domain in full, completed from reference TRBV5-5 and TRBJ1-1, reads DAGVTQSPTHLIKTRGQQVTLRCSPISGHKSVSWYQQVLGQGPQFIFQYYEKEERGRGNFPDRFSARQFPNYSSELNVNALLLGDSALYLCASSPNGLGSEAFFGQGTRLTVV.

V and J are TRBV6-5 and TRBJ2-2, with no clear D. V dropped 0 bases and J dropped 4 bases, with 12 bases sitting between them. CDR3 length equals 16 residues. CDR1 is MNHEY and CDR2 is SVGAGI in the germline V gene. CDR3 sequence reads: CASSYSRRGSTGELFF. The CDR3 DNA sequence: TGTGCCAGCAGTTACTCTAGGAGAGGTTCCACCGGGGAGCTGTTTTTT.

J is TRBJ2-7 and V is TRBV21-1; the listed D gene, TRBD2, was not tested against the DNA. TRBV21-1 is an annotated pseudogene. The CDR3 has 16 residues. The CDR3 DNA reads TGTGCCAGCAGCAAAAAAAAGCGGGAGGCCCTTGGGCAGCAGTACTTC. The encoded protein is CASSKKKREALGQQYF.